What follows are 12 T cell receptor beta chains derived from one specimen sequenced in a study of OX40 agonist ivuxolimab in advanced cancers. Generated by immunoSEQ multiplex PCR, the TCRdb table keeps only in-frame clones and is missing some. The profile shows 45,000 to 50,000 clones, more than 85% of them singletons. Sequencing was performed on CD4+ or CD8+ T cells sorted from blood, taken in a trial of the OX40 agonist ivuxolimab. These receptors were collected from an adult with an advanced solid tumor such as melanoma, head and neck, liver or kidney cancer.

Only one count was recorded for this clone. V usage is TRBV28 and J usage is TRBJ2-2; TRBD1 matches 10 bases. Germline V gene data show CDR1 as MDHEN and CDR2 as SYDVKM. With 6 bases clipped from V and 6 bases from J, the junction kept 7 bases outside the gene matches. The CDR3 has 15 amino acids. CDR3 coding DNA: TGTGCCAGCAGAAAGCGACAGGGGGCGGCCGGGGAGCTGTTTTTT. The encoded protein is CASRKRQGAAGELFF.

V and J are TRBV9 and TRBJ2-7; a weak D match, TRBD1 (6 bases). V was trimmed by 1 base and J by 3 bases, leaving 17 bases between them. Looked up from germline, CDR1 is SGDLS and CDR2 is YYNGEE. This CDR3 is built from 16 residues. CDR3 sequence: CASSVREQGFYYEQYF. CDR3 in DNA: TGTGCCAGCAGCGTACGCGAGCAGGGGTTCTACTACGAGCAGTACTTC.

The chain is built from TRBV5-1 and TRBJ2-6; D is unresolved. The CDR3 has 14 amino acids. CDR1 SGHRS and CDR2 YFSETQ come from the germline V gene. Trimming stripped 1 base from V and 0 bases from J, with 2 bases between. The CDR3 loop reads CASSLFSGANVLTF. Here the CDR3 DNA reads TGCGCCAGCAGCTTGTTCTCTGGGGCCAACGTCCTGACTTTC.

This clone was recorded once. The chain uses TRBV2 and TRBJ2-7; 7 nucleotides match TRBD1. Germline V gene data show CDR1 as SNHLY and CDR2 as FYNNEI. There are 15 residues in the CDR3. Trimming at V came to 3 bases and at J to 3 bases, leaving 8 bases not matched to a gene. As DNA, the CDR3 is TGTGCCAGCAGTGACACAGGGGTTCTTCGCTACGAGCAGTACTTC. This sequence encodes CASSDTGVLRYEQYF.

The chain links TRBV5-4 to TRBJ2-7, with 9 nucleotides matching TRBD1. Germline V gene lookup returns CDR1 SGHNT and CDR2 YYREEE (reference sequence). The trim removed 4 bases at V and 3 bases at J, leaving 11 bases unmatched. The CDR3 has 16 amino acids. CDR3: CASSPPTGQGFYEQYF. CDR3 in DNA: TGTGCCAGCAGCCCACCCACGGGACAGGGTTTCTACGAGCAGTACTTC. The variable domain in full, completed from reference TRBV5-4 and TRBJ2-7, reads ETGVTQSPTHLIKTRGQQVTLRCSSQSGHNTVSWYQQALGQGPQFIFQYYREEENGRGNFPPRFSGLQFPNYSSELNVNALELDDSALYLCASSPPTGQGFYEQYFGPGTRLTVT.

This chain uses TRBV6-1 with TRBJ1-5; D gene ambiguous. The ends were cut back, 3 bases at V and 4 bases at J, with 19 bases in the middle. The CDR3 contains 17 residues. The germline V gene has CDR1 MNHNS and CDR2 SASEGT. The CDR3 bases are TGTGCCAGCAGTGATAACTCACCGGGAAGGGCGAATCAGCCCCAGCATTTT. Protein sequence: CASSDNSPGRANQPQHF.

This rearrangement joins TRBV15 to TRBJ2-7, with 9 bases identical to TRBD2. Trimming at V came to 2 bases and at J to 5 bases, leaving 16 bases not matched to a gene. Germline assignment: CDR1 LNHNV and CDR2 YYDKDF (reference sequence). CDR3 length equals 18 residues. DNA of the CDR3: TGTGCCACCAGCAGACGACGACTAGCGGAATACCTCACCCACGAGCAGTACTTC. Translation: CATSRRRLAEYLTHEQYF.

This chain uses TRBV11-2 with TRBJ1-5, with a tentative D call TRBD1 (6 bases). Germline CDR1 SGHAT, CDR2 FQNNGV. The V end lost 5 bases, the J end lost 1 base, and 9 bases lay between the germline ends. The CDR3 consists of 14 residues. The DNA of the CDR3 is TGTGCCAGCAGCCTCGGACAGAGCAATCAGCCCCAGCATTTT. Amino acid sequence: CASSLGQSNQPQHF.

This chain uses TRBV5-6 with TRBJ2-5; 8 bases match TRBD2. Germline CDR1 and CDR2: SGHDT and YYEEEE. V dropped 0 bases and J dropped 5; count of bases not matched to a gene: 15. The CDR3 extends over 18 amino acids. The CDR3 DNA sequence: TGTGCCAGCAGCTTGGCCTTGAGTAGCGGGAATAGGGTTGAGACCCAGTACTTC. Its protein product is CASSLALSSGNRVETQYF. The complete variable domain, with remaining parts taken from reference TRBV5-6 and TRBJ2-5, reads DAGVTQSPTHLIKTRGQQVTLRCSPKSGHDTVSWYQQALGQGPQFIFQYYEEEERQRGNFPDRFSGHQFPNYSSELNVNALLLGDSALYLCASSLALSSGNRVETQYFGPGTRLLVL.

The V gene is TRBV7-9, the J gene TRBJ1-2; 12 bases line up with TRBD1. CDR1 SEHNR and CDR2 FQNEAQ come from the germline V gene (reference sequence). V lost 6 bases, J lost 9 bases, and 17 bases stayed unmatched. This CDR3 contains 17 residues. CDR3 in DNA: TGTGCCAGCAGTCCCACGGGGTTGGGACAGGGGGCTGGGAGCTACACCTTC. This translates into CASSPTGLGQGAGSYTF.

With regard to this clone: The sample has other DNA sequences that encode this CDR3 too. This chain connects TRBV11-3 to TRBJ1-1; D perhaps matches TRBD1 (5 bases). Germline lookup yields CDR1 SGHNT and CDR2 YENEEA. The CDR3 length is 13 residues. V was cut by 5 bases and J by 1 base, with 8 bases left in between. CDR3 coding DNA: TGTGCCAGCAGCGTCGACAGGAACACTGAAGCTTTCTTT. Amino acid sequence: CASSVDRNTEAFF.

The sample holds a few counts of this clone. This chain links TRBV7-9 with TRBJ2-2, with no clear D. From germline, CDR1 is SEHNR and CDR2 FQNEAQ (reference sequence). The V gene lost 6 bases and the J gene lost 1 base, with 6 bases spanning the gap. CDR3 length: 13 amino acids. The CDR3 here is CASRRQNTGELFF. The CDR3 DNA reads TGTGCCAGCAGGCGTCAGAACACCGGGGAGCTGTTTTTT.